The 27 T cell receptor beta chains presented below share a single source sample, sequenced in a study of beta chain features in type 1 diabetes. The investigators reverse transcribed all of the isolated RNA, so they sequenced expressed TCRB transcripts. The repertoire was sequenced with immunoSEQ multiplex PCR; TCRdb's copy has only in-frame clones and lacks some. This table holds just over 600,000 clones, 15% to 19% found once. Sequencing was done on a sample of naive CD4+ T cells from blood. The source of these receptors is a man aged 18-30 years in good health.

The chain recombines TRBV27 with TRBJ1-4, with 7 bases identical to TRBD1. V lost 5 bases, J lost 1 base, and 4 bases stayed unmatched. This CDR3 has 15 residues. Germline lookup yields CDR1 MNHEY and CDR2 SMNVEV (reference sequence). CDR3 loop: CASSPGDRTNEKLFF. The CDR3 DNA is TGTGCCAGCAGTCCCGGGGACAGAACTAATGAAAAACTGTTTTTT.

The genes are TRBV4-1 and TRBJ2-7, with no clear D. With 2 bases removed from V and 6 bases from J, the gap between germline ends came to 14 bases. Germline loops: CDR1 MGHRA, CDR2 YSYEKL. This CDR3 has 14 amino acids. DNA for the CDR3: TGCGCCAGCAGCCAATTGACGGGCACCTTCGAGCAGTACTTC. Translation gives CASSQLTGTFEQYF.

The chain combines TRBV5-4 with TRBJ1-4; D is unresolved. This CDR3 comprises 15 residues. Germline CDR1 is SGHNT and CDR2 is YYREEE (reference sequence). With 0 bases removed from V and 8 bases from J, the gap between germline ends came to 14 bases. The CDR3 DNA follows: TGTGCCAGCAGCTTGGGTCTGGCGGTCGTGGAAAAACTGTTTTTT. It codes for CASSLGLAVVEKLFF.

There are a few counts of this clone. The gene calls are TRBV6-5 and TRBJ2-3; 10 bases align to TRBD1. Unmatched junction bases numbered 13, after V lost 5 bases and J lost 11 bases. The CDR3 contains 15 residues. Looked up from germline, CDR1 is MNHEY and CDR2 is SVGAGI. In DNA form, the CDR3 reads TGTGCCAGCAGTCGACCGGGACAGGGGTTTATAGAGCAGTATTTT. Amino acid sequence: CASSRPGQGFIEQYF.

The V and J genes are TRBV7-9 and TRBJ1-4; D may be TRBD1 (5 bases). The CDR3 extends over 12 amino acids. In germline, CDR1 is SEHNR, CDR2 FQNEAQ (reference sequence). V gave up 6 bases and J gave up 8 bases, with 10 bases separating them. The CDR3 loop is CASRAGLEKLFF. DNA for the CDR3: TGTGCCAGCAGAGCAGGGTTAGAAAAACTGTTTTTT.

This clone has a handful of counts. The CDR3 is CASSARDRAKNIQYF. Here the CDR3 DNA reads TGTGCCAGCAGCGCGAGGGACAGAGCCAAAAACATTCAGTACTTC. This chain connects TRBV7-2 to TRBJ2-4, with TRBD1 matching 7 bases. Germline loops: CDR1 SGHTA, CDR2 FQGNSA. Trimming removed 5 bases from V and 0 bases from J; junction bases left unmatched: 4. The CDR3 sequence is 15 residues long.

The chain recombines TRBV7-2 with TRBJ1-1, with D possibly TRBD1 on 6 matching bases. The V gene lost 5 bases and the J gene lost 4 bases, with 11 bases spanning the gap. Germline V gene sequence: CDR1 SGHTA, CDR2 FQGNSA. The CDR3 is 13 amino acids. Here the CDR3 DNA reads TGTGCCAGCAGCCCACAGGGCGCCACTGAAGCTTTCTTT. Encoded protein: CASSPQGATEAFF.

The CDR3 coding sequence is TGTGCCAGCAGTCGGGAGCGCAACACAGATACGCAGTATTTT. Amino acids: CASSRERNTDTQYF. The chain uses TRBV7-2 and TRBJ2-3; a possible D gene is TRBD2 (6 bases). Per the germline V gene, CDR1 is SGHTA and CDR2 is FQGNSA. Trimming cost V 6 bases and J 2 bases, with 12 bases left between them. The CDR3 is made up of 14 amino acids. The complete variable domain, with remaining parts taken from reference TRBV7-2 and TRBJ2-3, reads GAGVSQSPSNKVTEKGKDVELRCDPISGHTALYWYRQSLGQGLEFLIYFQGNSAPDKSGLPSDRFSAERTGGSVSTLTIQRTQQEDSAVYLCASSRERNTDTQYFGPGTRLTVL.

The chain recombines TRBV7-3 with TRBJ2-2, with unresolved D. Germline V lookup: CDR1 SGHTA, CDR2 FQGTGA. The CDR3 is 13 residues long. V was clipped by 2 bases and J by 7 bases, with 8 bases between them. The CDR3 bases are TGTGCCAGCAGCTTATGGTTCAGCGGGGAGCTGTTTTTT. Translating gives CASSLWFSGELFF.

The chain carries TRBV6-6 and TRBJ1-2; 7 bases match TRBD1. Germline CDR1 and CDR2: MNHNY and SVGAGI (reference sequence). Trimming removed 5 bases from V and 4 bases from J; junction bases left unmatched: 10. The CDR3 runs 15 residues. CDR3 coding DNA: TGTGCCAGCAGTCCCGAGACAGGGATCGCCTATGGCTACACCTTC. This sequence encodes CASSPETGIAYGYTF.

This rearrangement joins TRBV30 to TRBJ1-5; the D is unclear. The V end was cut by 2 bases, the J end by 3 bases, with 8 bases between. Germline V lookup: CDR1 GTSNPN, CDR2 SVGIG (reference sequence). This CDR3 spans 13 amino acids. Here the CDR3 DNA reads TGTGCCTGGAGTAGTGTTAACAATCAGCCCCAGCATTTT. Translation: CAWSSVNNQPQHF.

V gene TRBV18 combines with J gene TRBJ1-5, with D unclear. CDR3 length: 14 amino acids. The germline V and J ends were trimmed by 5 bases and 1 base, with 9 bases remaining between them. The germline CDR1 and CDR2 sequences are KGHSH and LQKENI. The CDR3 nucleotides read TGTGCCAGCTCAGACTTAGGCAGCAATCAGCCCCAGCATTTT. Translated: CASSDLGSNQPQHF.

This clone was observed a handful of times. V usage is TRBV23-1 and J usage is TRBJ1-2, with TRBD1 identical over 11 bases. TRBV23-1 is noted as an ORF with a role that remains uncertain. The V and J ends lost 0 bases and 8 bases, in that order; junction bases with no gene match: 11. This CDR3 has 17 residues. CDR3 region: CASSQSPSGQGARGYTF. The CDR3 DNA reads TGCGCCAGCAGTCAATCTCCCTCCGGACAGGGGGCGAGAGGCTACACCTTC.

This clone has a handful of counts. V gene TRBV29-1 combines with J gene TRBJ2-5; the match to TRBD1 covers 10 bases. CDR3 length: 13 amino acids. The V segment lost 2 bases and the J segment 5 bases; nucleotides outside the gene matches: 2. The germline V gene has CDR1 SQVTM and CDR2 ANQGSEA. In DNA form, the CDR3 reads TGCAGCGTTGAAAGGGACAGGGGTGAGACCCAGTACTTC. Protein product: CSVERDRGETQYF. The full variable domain, with the rest looked up from reference TRBV29-1 and TRBJ2-5, is SAVISQKPSRDICQRGTSLTIQCQVDSQVTMMFWYRQQPGQSLTLIATANQGSEATYESGFVIDKFPISRPNLTFSTLTVSNMSPEDSSIYLCSVERDRGETQYFGPGTRLLVL.

For this clone: In the same sample, other DNA sequences code for this CDR3. The chain couples TRBV7-2 to TRBJ2-7, with 8 bases matching TRBD1. This CDR3 is 14 amino acids long. Germline values: CDR1 SGHTA, CDR2 FQGNSA. J gave up 3 bases and V 6 bases, and 7 bases lay outside the gene matches. The CDR3 sequence is CASSSGTGSYEQYF. In DNA form, the CDR3 reads TGTGCCAGCAGTTCCGGGACAGGAAGCTACGAGCAGTACTTC. Complete variable domain (other parts from reference TRBV7-2 and TRBJ2-7): GAGVSQSPSNKVTEKGKDVELRCDPISGHTALYWYRQSLGQGLEFLIYFQGNSAPDKSGLPSDRFSAERTGGSVSTLTIQRTQQEDSAVYLCASSSGTGSYEQYFGPGTRLTVT.

The chain combines TRBV15 with TRBJ1-1; D ambiguous. Germline-derived CDR1 and CDR2 are LNHNV and YYDKDF (reference sequence). The CDR3 loop spans 17 amino acids. V was shortened by 0 bases and J by 6 bases, with 20 bases between the two germline ends. Here the CDR3 reads CATSREISVGNDAEAFF. The CDR3 coding sequence is TGTGCCACCAGCAGAGAAATAAGCGTGGGGAATGACGCTGAAGCTTTCTTT. The variable domain in full, completed from reference TRBV15 and TRBJ1-1, reads DAMVIQNPRYQVTQFGKPVTLSCSQTLNHNVMYWYQQKSSQAPKLLFHYYDKDFNNEADTPDNFQSRRPNTSFCFLDIRSPGLGDTAMYLCATSREISVGNDAEAFFGQGTRLTVV.

In this sample, this clone turned up a few times. V is TRBV4-3 and J is TRBJ2-7; D unresolved. Trimming pared 0 bases from V and 6 bases from J, leaving 9 bases between. There are 13 residues in the CDR3. Germline lookup yields CDR1 LGHNA and CDR2 YSLEER. The CDR3 is CASSQDRRTEQYF. The CDR3 DNA follows: TGCGCCAGCAGCCAAGACAGAAGAACCGAGCAGTACTTC.

This sequence joins TRBV5-1 and TRBJ1-2; 8 nucleotides agree with TRBD1. Looked up from germline, CDR1 is SGHRS and CDR2 is YFSETQ. V shed 4 bases, J shed 6 bases, and the junction held 11 bases outside the gene matches. CDR3 length: 15 amino acids. CDR3 loop: CASSLREETGDGYTF. The DNA for the CDR3 is TGCGCCAGCAGCCTGCGGGAAGAGACAGGGGATGGCTACACCTTC.

This clone came up a few times. The chain employs TRBV7-3 and TRBJ2-2, with 8 bases aligning to TRBD1. The CDR3 contains 16 residues. Trimming removed 2 bases from V and 1 base from J; junction bases left unmatched: 3. Germline loops: CDR1 SGHTA, CDR2 FQGTGA. The CDR3 nucleotides read TGTGCCAGCAGCTTAGGTGGACAGGGGAACACCGGGGAGCTGTTTTTT. Amino acid sequence: CASSLGGQGNTGELFF.

The table lists this clone with a few counts. The chain has TRBV6-6 and TRBJ1-1; perhaps TRBD1 as D (6 bases). The CDR3 extends over 13 amino acids. The germline V and J ends were trimmed by 10 bases and 6 bases, with 18 bases remaining between them. Germline V gene lookup returns CDR1 MNHNY and CDR2 SVGAGI (reference sequence). CDR3 nucleotide sequence: TGTGCCACAATAGAAGGGGGGATGGCTGAAGCTTTCTTT. This translates into CATIEGGMAEAFF.

This clone was recorded a few times. V usage is TRBV28 and J usage is TRBJ1-5; possible D gene TRBD1, 5 bases. The germline V gene encodes CDR1 MDHEN and CDR2 SYDVKM. V shed 5 bases and J shed 0 bases, with 14 bases lying between them. The CDR3 runs 16 residues. The CDR3 region has the DNA TGTGCCAGCAGTCCCCGGATTGGGGCTAGCAATCAGCCCCAGCATTTT. It yields the protein CASSPRIGASNQPQHF.

The chain links TRBV5-6 to TRBJ1-4; a weak D match, TRBD1 (6 bases). The length of the CDR3 is 15 residues. Germline values: CDR1 SGHDT, CDR2 YYEEEE. The V and J ends lost 5 bases and 4 bases respectively, with 15 bases between them. The CDR3 sequence: CASRFQDRLNEKLFF. CDR3 sequence (DNA): TGTGCCAGCAGGTTCCAGGACAGACTTAATGAAAAACTGTTTTTT.

The genes are TRBV4-1 and TRBJ2-5; the match to TRBD1 covers 7 bases. The CDR3 runs to 14 residues. Germline loops: CDR1 MGHRA, CDR2 YSYEKL. The J segment lost 2 bases and the V segment lost 5 bases, leaving 5 bases of the junction unmatched. This chain's CDR3 is CASSSKTGQETQYF. The CDR3 DNA sequence: TGCGCCAGCAGCTCCAAGACAGGGCAAGAGACCCAGTACTTC.

V and J are TRBV19 and TRBJ2-1; a weak D match, TRBD1 (5 bases). Germline V gene sequence: CDR1 LNHDA, CDR2 SQIVND (reference sequence). The V and J ends lost 3 bases and 7 bases respectively, with 16 bases between them. The CDR3 runs to 15 residues. CDR3 sequence (DNA): TGTGCCAGTAGTATCTTGGCAGGGTGGGGTAATGAGCAGTTCTTC. Its translation is CASSILAGWGNEQFF. Full variable domain (rest looked up from reference TRBV19 and TRBJ2-1): DGGITQSPKYLFRKEGQNVTLSCEQNLNHDAMYWYRQDPGQGLRLIYYSQIVNDFQKGDIAEGYSVSREKKESFPLTVTSAQKNPTAFYLCASSILAGWGNEQFFGPGTRLTVL.

The chain has TRBV11-2 and TRBJ2-3; the D gene is possibly TRBD2 (7 bases). This CDR3 is 16 amino acids long. V lost 6 bases and J lost 3, with 19 bases in between. The V gene's germline CDR1 is SGHAT and CDR2 FQNNGV. As DNA, the CDR3 is TGTGCCAGCAGACGACCCGGGGGGCGTGTAACAGATACGCAGTATTTT. It translates to CASRRPGGRVTDTQYF.

A few counts support this clone. This chain joins TRBV7-2 and TRBJ2-7; D uncertain. The germline gives CDR1 SGHTA, CDR2 FQGNSA. The CDR3 consists of 15 residues. V was cut by 5 bases and J by 4 bases, with 18 bases left in between. The CDR3 is CASSPVPNLGYEQYF. In DNA form, the CDR3 reads TGTGCCAGCAGCCCCGTGCCGAACCTAGGGTACGAGCAGTACTTC.

This clone was seen a few times. The gene calls are TRBV4-2 and TRBJ2-1; 7 bases are a match to TRBD2. There are 16 residues in the CDR3. Trimming took 1 base from V and 5 from J; bases not matched to a gene: 8. In germline, CDR1 is LGHNA, CDR2 YNFKEQ. CDR3 sequence (DNA): TGTGCCAGCAGCCAAGTCAAGGGAAGCGGGAACAATGAGCAGTTCTTC. Its translation: CASSQVKGSGNNEQFF.